Presented here are 17 T cell receptor beta chains from one specimen sequenced in a study of Ad26.COV2.S vaccination and SARS-CoV-2 variants. Assay: immunoSEQ multiplex PCR; the TCRdb copy retains only in-frame clones and omits some. The table shows approximately 480,000 clones, with around 88% occurring only once. Treatment in this sample: over 15 received Ad26.COV2.S at low or high dose, single or two shots; about five received placebo; per-sample allocation not given. Day 63 following the first vaccine or placebo injection was when the samples were taken. This specimen consisted of peripheral blood, obtained in a trial of Ad26.COV2.S vaccine versus placebo. The receptors were gathered from a person between 18 and 65 years old who received the Ad26.COV2.S COVID-19 vaccine or a placebo.

The V and J genes are TRBV6-2 or TRBV6-3 and TRBJ1-5; D might be TRBD1 (6 bases). Germline assignment: CDR1 MNHEY and CDR2 SVGEGT. With 4 bases removed from V and 6 bases from J, the gap between germline ends came to 16 bases. CDR3 size: 15 residues. CDR3 residues: CASSFGLGAGQPQHF. The CDR3 nucleotides read TGTGCCAGCAGTTTCGGCCTGGGGGCCGGTCAGCCCCAGCATTTT.

The chain is built from TRBV9 and TRBJ2-2; 10 bases match TRBD1. The CDR3 sequence is 16 residues long. CDR1 and CDR2 from the germline V gene are SGDLS and YYNGEE. The V gene end was trimmed by 1 base and the J gene end by 6 bases; junction bases not matched to a gene: 6. As DNA, the CDR3 is TGTGCCAGCAGCGTACGGACAGGGGGTATAGCCGGGGAGCTGTTTTTT. It encodes CASSVRTGGIAGELFF.

The rearrangement joins TRBV7-2 to TRBJ2-1; 13 bases align to TRBD2. V trimming: 7 bases; J trimming: 9 bases; junction bases outside the gene matches: 15. Germline V gene lookup returns CDR1 SGHTA and CDR2 FQGNSA. The CDR3 loop spans 17 amino acids. CDR3 DNA sequence: TGTGCCAGCACCCCCTTCGTGGGACTAGCGGGAACTGCTGAGCAGTTCTTC. This gives the protein CASTPFVGLAGTAEQFF.

This chain uses TRBV5-4 with TRBJ2-7; 12 positions match TRBD2. Per germline, CDR1 SGHNT and CDR2 YYREEE (reference sequence). J gave up 4 bases and V 4 bases, and 6 bases lay outside the gene matches. The CDR3 sequence is 15 residues long. The CDR3, as DNA: TGTGCCAGCAGCCCGGGACTAGCGGGCATGTACGAGCAGTACTTC. This encodes CASSPGLAGMYEQYF.

This chain uses TRBV5-6 with TRBJ1-2, with TRBD1 as a possible D gene (6 bases). CDR3 size: 14 residues. CDR1 is SGHDT and CDR2 is YYEEEE in the germline V gene. V gave up 5 bases and J gave up 0 bases, with 11 bases separating them. Here the CDR3 reads CASRLDRTNYGYTF. CDR3 sequence (DNA): TGTGCCAGCAGACTGGACAGAACTAACTATGGCTACACCTTC.

To note about this clone: This CDR3 is also generated by other DNA sequences in the sample. The chain links TRBV6-2 or TRBV6-3 to TRBJ2-7; 7 nucleotides line up with TRBD1. There are 14 residues in the CDR3. The ends lost 0 bases at V and 4 bases at J; junction bases unmatched: 3. The germline CDR1 and CDR2 sequences are MNHEY and SVGEGT. CDR3 amino acids: CASSYSGTAYEQYF. In nucleotides, the CDR3 is TGTGCCAGCAGTTACTCGGGGACAGCATACGAGCAGTACTTC.

The CDR3 loop is CASSTSGGYNEQFF. CDR3 DNA sequence: TGTGCCAGCAGTACTAGCGGGGGGTACAATGAGCAGTTCTTC. The gene calls are TRBV7-9 and TRBJ2-1; TRBD2 aligns across 12 bases. From germline, CDR1 is SEHNR and CDR2 FQNEAQ (reference sequence). V trimming: 6 bases; J trimming: 4 bases; junction bases outside the gene matches: 1. CDR3 length: 14 amino acids.

This clone has a count of ten or more. The rearrangement links TRBV5-4 to TRBJ2-2, with D possibly matching TRBD1 (6 bases). The germline V gene encodes CDR1 SGHNT and CDR2 YYREEE (reference sequence). This CDR3 region has 14 residues. Trimming pared 4 bases from V and 2 bases from J, leaving 9 bases between. CDR3 in DNA: TGTGCCAGCAGCAAGGACAGCAACACCGGGGAGCTGTTTTTT. This gives the protein CASSKDSNTGELFF. The complete variable domain, with remaining parts taken from reference TRBV5-4 and TRBJ2-2, reads ETGVTQSPTHLIKTRGQQVTLRCSSQSGHNTVSWYQQALGQGPQFIFQYYREEENGRGNFPPRFSGLQFPNYSSELNVNALELDDSALYLCASSKDSNTGELFFGEGSRLTVL.

V usage is TRBV11-1 and J usage is TRBJ2-3; no clear D. CDR3 size: 14 residues. V was cut by 5 bases and J by 6 bases, with 15 bases left in between. Germline V lookup: CDR1 SGHAT, CDR2 FQDESV (reference sequence). The CDR3 is CASSHLVGLDTQYF. DNA for the CDR3: TGTGCCAGCAGCCATTTGGTAGGGCTGGATACGCAGTATTTT. The whole variable domain, remainder taken from reference TRBV11-1 and TRBJ2-3, is EAEVAQSPRYKITEKSQAVAFWCDPISGHATLYWYRQILGQGPELLVQFQDESVVDDSQLPKDRFSAERLKGVDSTLKIQPAELGDSAMYLCASSHLVGLDTQYFGPGTRLTVL.

The rearrangement joins TRBV4-3 to TRBJ1-3; tentatively, D is TRBD1 (6 bases). Trimming removed 0 bases at V and 2 bases at J, with 8 bases between. CDR1 LGHNA and CDR2 YSLEER come from the germline V gene. The CDR3 runs to 15 residues. CDR3 loop: CASSQDWGPGNTIYF. The CDR3 DNA reads TGCGCCAGCAGCCAAGACTGGGGGCCTGGAAACACCATATATTTT.

This clone has only one observation. The chain uses TRBV7-2 and TRBJ2-5, with a possible D match to TRBD2 (6 bases). CDR1 and CDR2 from the germline V gene are SGHTA and FQGNSA. V lost 4 bases and J 9 bases, leaving 21 bases between the germline ends. The CDR3 sequence is 15 residues long. The DNA for the CDR3 is TGTGCCAGCAGCTCCGGCCCAGCGGGCAGTGGGGCCCAGTACTTC. Its translation: CASSSGPAGSGAQYF.

In nucleotides, the CDR3 is TGTGCCAGCAGTTTAGCGGGAGGAGACCACGAGCAGTACTTC. This translates into CASSLAGGDHEQYF. This chain connects TRBV27 to TRBJ2-7, with 8 positions matching TRBD2. Germline V lookup: CDR1 MNHEY, CDR2 SMNVEV (reference sequence). V lost 2 bases to trimming and J lost 5 bases; unmatched junction nucleotides: 5. CDR3 size: 14 residues.

This clone was detected a few times. This chain uses TRBV6-5 with TRBJ1-5; perhaps TRBD1 as D (5 bases). V was clipped by 5 bases and J by 5 bases, with 16 bases between them. Germline CDR1 reads MNHEY; CDR2 reads SVGAGI. This CDR3 spans 15 amino acids. The CDR3 bases are TGTGCCAGCAGTACCGGGACCGGCGGTTATCAGCCCCAGCATTTT. Residues: CASSTGTGGYQPQHF.

The chain combines TRBV5-6 with TRBJ2-2; 7 bases match TRBD2. Germline V CDR1 and CDR2: SGHDT, YYEEEE. With 4 bases clipped from V and 6 bases from J, the junction kept 3 bases outside the gene matches. CDR3 size: 13 residues. CDR3 amino acids: CASSLGGAGELFF. For the CDR3, the DNA is TGTGCCAGCAGCCTGGGAGGGGCCGGGGAGCTGTTTTTT.

V gene TRBV6-6 combines with J gene TRBJ2-1, with 13 bases identical to TRBD2. This CDR3 has 18 residues. The V gene's germline CDR1 is MNHNY and CDR2 SVGAGI (reference sequence). Losses at the gene ends were 5 bases for V and 0 bases for J; bases not matched to a gene: 7. The CDR3 loop reads CASSQGLAGPLSYNEQFF. The CDR3 DNA is TGTGCCAGCAGTCAGGGACTAGCGGGGCCCCTCTCCTACAATGAGCAGTTCTTC.

This chain links TRBV7-2 with TRBJ2-3, with D tentatively TRBD1 or TRBD2 (6 bases each). The CDR3 spans 16 residues. CDR1 is SGHTA and CDR2 is FQGNSA in the germline V gene. Trimming cost V 1 base and J 1 base, with 12 bases left between them. CDR3 sequence: CASSLVGRGGTDTQYF. CDR3 coding DNA: TGTGCCAGCAGCTTAGTTGGTAGGGGGGGCACAGATACGCAGTATTTT.

The V and J genes are TRBV5-1 and TRBJ2-1, with a weak D call TRBD2 (6 bases). This CDR3 is built from 14 residues. V was trimmed by 0 bases and J by 12 bases, leaving 16 bases between them. Germline values: CDR1 SGHRS, CDR2 YFSETQ. CDR3 region: CASSLELAEGRQFF. The CDR3 coding sequence is TGCGCCAGCAGCTTGGAACTAGCCGAAGGGCGGCAGTTCTTC.